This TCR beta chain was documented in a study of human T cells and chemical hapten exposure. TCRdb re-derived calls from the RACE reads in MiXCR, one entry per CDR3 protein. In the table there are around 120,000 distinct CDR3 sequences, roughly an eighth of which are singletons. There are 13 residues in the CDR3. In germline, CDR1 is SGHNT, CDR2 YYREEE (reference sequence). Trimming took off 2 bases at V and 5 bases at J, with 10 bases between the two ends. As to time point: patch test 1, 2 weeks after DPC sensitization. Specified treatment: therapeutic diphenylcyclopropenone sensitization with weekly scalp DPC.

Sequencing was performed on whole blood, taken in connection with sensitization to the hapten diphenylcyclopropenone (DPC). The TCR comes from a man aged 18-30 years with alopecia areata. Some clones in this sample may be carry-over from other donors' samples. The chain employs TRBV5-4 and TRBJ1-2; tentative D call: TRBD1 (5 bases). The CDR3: CASSFGAEYGYTF. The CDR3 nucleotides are TGTGCCAGCAGCTTCGGGGCAGAATATGGCTACACCTTC.